This section outlines one TCR beta chain sequence together with its context. Libraries were prepared by immunoSEQ multiplex PCR; TCRdb keeps only in-frame clonotypes and omits some of them. Among tens of thousands of clones listed, 70% to 90% were seen once. V was cut by 6 bases and J by 4 bases, with 16 bases left in between. Germline CDR1 reads SGHTS; CDR2 reads YDEGEE. This CDR3 has 14 amino acids. This sample was taken from a study of T cell changes during pregnancy in multiple sclerosis. Material: peripheral blood, obtained in the first trimester of pregnancy. The sequence was collected from a female donor in good health, enrolled as a control in a pregnancy study. This chain connects TRBV5-8 to TRBJ1-1, with D maybe TRBD1 (6 bases). In nucleotides, the CDR3 is TGTGCCAGCACCTTTGACCGGGGGGCCACTGAAGCTTTCTTT. Translating it yields CASTFDRGATEAFF.